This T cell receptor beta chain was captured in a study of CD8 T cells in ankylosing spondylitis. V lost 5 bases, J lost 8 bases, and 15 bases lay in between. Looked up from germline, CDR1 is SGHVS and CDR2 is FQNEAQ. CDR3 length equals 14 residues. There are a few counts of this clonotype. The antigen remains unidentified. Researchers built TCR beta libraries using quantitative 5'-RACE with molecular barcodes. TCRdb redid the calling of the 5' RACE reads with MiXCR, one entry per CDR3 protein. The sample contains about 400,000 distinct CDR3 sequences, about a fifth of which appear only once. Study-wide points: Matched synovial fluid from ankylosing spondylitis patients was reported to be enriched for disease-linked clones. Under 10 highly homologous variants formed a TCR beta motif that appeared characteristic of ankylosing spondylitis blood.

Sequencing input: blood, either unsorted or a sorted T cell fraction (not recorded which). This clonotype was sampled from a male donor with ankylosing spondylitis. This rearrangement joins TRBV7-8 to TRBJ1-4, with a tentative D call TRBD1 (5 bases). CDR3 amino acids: CASSTDSRAEKLFF. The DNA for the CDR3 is TGTGCCAGCAGCACCGATTCCAGGGCCGAAAAACTGTTTTTT.